The source of this T cell receptor beta chain is a study of blood T cell repertoires in COVID-19. Turning to the study itself: PBMCs, B-cell-depleted T cells, or T cells provided the cDNA or gDNA that made up the material.

Germline V lookup: CDR1 LGHNA, CDR2 YNFKEQ. There are 15 residues in the CDR3. Trimming pared 2 bases from V and 3 bases from J, leaving 8 bases between. Measured with immunoSEQ multiplex PCR; TCRdb has only the in-frame clones, and not every one. Among approximately 190,000 clones listed, around 82% were seen once. The cohort comprised adults aged about 18 to 100 years residing in 20 to 25 US areas. Cohort allocation depended upon clinical history that participants reported. The receptor comes from a man in his forties who had recovered from COVID-19. The chain has TRBV4-2 and TRBJ2-6; D is undetermined. What was sequenced was PBMCs or T cells enriched from blood (not recorded which). CDR3 sequence (DNA): TGTGCCAGCAGCCAATTTTTACTTGGGGCCAACGTCCTGACTTTC. Translated: CASSQFLLGANVLTF.